The sequence of this T cell receptor beta chain was determined in a study of OX40 agonist ivuxolimab in advanced cancers. Some clones are missing from TCRdb's copy, which holds only in-frame ones; the method was immunoSEQ multiplex PCR. The repertoire holds about 110,000 clones, with approximately 89% as singletons. Specimen: CD4+ or CD8+ T cells sorted from blood, collected in a trial of the OX40 agonist ivuxolimab. The sequence was obtained from an adult with an advanced solid tumor such as melanoma, head and neck, liver or kidney cancer.

The CDR3 DNA sequence: TGTGCCAGTAGGGGGACGGAAGATAATGAAAAACTGTTTTTT. Protein: CASRGTEDNEKLFF. The chain carries TRBV19 and TRBJ1-4; tentative D call: TRBD1 (5 bases). The CDR3 contains 14 residues. V was clipped by 6 bases and J by 4 bases, with 12 bases between them. Germline lookup yields CDR1 LNHDA and CDR2 SQIVND (reference sequence).